This T cell receptor beta chain was captured in a study of identical twins. Healthy Caucasians supplied all donations. The cDNA had a unique molecular identifier and a template-switch universal primer site. From the 5' RACE reads, TCRdb called clonotypes with MiXCR, one entry per CDR3 protein. This table has roughly 1,500,000 distinct CDR3 sequences, about 32% appearing once. V lost 4 bases and J lost 9; bases outside the gene matches: 9. The CDR3 contains 14 residues. This clonotype has a handful of counts. The source is a newborn girl in good health. The sequenced material came from cord blood. The chain is built from TRBV12-3 or TRBV12-4 and TRBJ2-1; TRBD2 aligns across 7 bases. The CDR3: CASSSRGGVGEQFF. In nucleotides, the CDR3 is TGTGCCAGCAGTTCTCGGGGAGGGGTCGGTGAGCAGTTCTTC.